Sample share makes the clone carrying this TCR beta chain medium-sized (0.01 to 0.1%). Its target is not known. The source of the sample is a study of radiotherapy plus CTLA-4 blockade in lung cancer. Regarding the study as a whole: Radiotherapy with ipilimumab was followed by blood expansion of tumor-derived clones.

TCRdb's table, derived via immunoSEQ multiplex PCR, lists solely in-frame clones and lacks some. The data hold about 24,000 clones, with 60% to 75% observed a single time. Lung cancer patients with chemo-refractory metastatic non-small-cell disease were given focal radiation plus CTLA-4 blockade with ipilimumab. V shed 4 bases, J shed 4 bases, and the junction held 19 bases outside the gene matches. The germline gives CDR1 SGHRS, CDR2 YFSETQ. The CDR3 totals 21 residues. Sequenced here: peripheral blood, sampled from a patient treated with radiotherapy plus ipilimumab. The gene calls are TRBV5-1 and TRBJ2-1, with TRBD2 matching 14 bases. This receptor was identified in a human donor with non-small cell lung cancer whose response to radiotherapy plus ipilimumab could not be evaluated. In nucleotides, the CDR3 is TGCGCCAGCAGCGAGGCGTCGAGTAGGGGACTAGCGGGAGTTACTTACAATGAGCAGTTCTTC. This sequence encodes CASSEASSRGLAGVTYNEQFF.